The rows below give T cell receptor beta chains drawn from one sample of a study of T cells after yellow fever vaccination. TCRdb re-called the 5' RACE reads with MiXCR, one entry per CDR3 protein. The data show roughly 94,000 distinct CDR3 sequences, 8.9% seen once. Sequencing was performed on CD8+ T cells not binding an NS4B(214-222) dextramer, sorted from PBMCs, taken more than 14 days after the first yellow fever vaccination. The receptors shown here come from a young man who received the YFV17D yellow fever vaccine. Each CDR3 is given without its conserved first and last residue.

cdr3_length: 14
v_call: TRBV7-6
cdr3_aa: ASSLEGLAGGNEQF

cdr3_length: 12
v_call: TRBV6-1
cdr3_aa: ASSPTANNSPLH

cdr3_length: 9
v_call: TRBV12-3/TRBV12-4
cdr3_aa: ASTAGNTIY

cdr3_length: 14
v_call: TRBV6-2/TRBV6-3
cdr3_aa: ASSLIAGEYTGELF

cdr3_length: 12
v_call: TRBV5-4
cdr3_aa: ASSERQGVYEQY

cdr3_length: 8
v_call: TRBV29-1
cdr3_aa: AAEMGELF

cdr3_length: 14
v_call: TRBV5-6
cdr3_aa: ASSLADPSGANVLT

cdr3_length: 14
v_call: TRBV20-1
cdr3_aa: SARDRVTTPYNEQF

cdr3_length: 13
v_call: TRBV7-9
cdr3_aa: ASQITGLGLQPQH

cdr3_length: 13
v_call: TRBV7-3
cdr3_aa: ASSLLGGGAYEQY

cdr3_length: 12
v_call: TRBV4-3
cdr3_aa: ASSQGSLGNEQF

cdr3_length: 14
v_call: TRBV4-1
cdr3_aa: ASSQLGLAGTGELF

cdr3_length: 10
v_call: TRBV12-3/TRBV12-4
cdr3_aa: ASSQGTGELF

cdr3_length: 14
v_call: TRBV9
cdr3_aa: ASSVGDGGSYNEQF

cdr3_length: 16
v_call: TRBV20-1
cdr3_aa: SASYDAGQRDSYEKLF